The next 32 T cell receptor beta chains were all read from a single sample in a study of T cell responses to AZD1222 COVID-19 vaccine. Only in-frame clones appear in the TCRdb table, and some are missing; sequencing was by immunoSEQ multiplex PCR. Here the sample spans 66,000 or so clones, about 90% being singletons. The specimen comprised peripheral blood, sampled on day 0 of AZD1222 vaccination. Source of these receptors: an adult in good health.

CDR3 amino acids: CSVGGTSAFTDTQYF. CDR3 coding DNA: TGCAGCGTTGGGGGGACTAGTGCTTTCACAGATACGCAGTATTTT. The V and J genes are TRBV29-1 and TRBJ2-3; 8 positions agree with TRBD2. Germline CDR1 SQVTM, CDR2 ANQGSEA. Trimming cost V 4 bases and J 2 bases; bases outside gene matches: 8. The CDR3 extends over 15 amino acids.

In this sample, this clone turned up a few times. This rearrangement joins TRBV4-2 to TRBJ1-6; 10 nucleotides align to TRBD1. Germline CDR1 and CDR2: LGHNA and YNFKEQ. The CDR3 runs to 15 residues. V was clipped by 1 base and J by 9 bases; unmatched bases: 3. The CDR3 DNA reads TGTGCCAGCAGCCAAGGGGGGGACAGGGGTTCACCCCTCCACTTT. This encodes CASSQGGDRGSPLHF.

The chain links TRBV2 to TRBJ1-6; 11 bases fit TRBD1. Germline assignment: CDR1 SNHLY and CDR2 FYNNEI. V dropped 7 bases and J dropped 0; count of bases not matched to a gene: 5. The CDR3 totals 17 residues. As DNA, the CDR3 is TGTGCCAGCAAAAGGACAGGGGGCGCCTCCTATAATTCACCCCTCCACTTT. It yields the protein CASKRTGGASYNSPLHF.

The V call is TRBV7-9, the J call TRBJ2-1; possible D gene TRBD1, 6 bases. The CDR3 is 13 residues long. With 7 bases removed from V and 4 bases from J, the gap between germline ends came to 11 bases. Germline CDR1 and CDR2: SEHNR and FQNEAQ (reference sequence). The CDR3 region is CASTLDRYNEQFF. In nucleotides, the CDR3 is TGTGCCAGCACCTTGGACAGATACAATGAGCAGTTCTTC.

This chain joins TRBV7-2 and TRBJ1-4; 7 nucleotides agree with TRBD1. Germline V gene sequence: CDR1 SGHTA, CDR2 FQGNSA. The CDR3 covers 17 residues. The V segment lost 2 bases and the J segment 8 bases; nucleotides outside the gene matches: 14. Written as DNA, the CDR3 is TGTGCCAGCAGCTTAACTATTTACAGGGGCCAGGGGGAAAAACTGTTTTTT. It is translated as CASSLTIYRGQGEKLFF. The full variable domain, with the rest looked up from reference TRBV7-2 and TRBJ1-4, is GAGVSQSPSNKVTEKGKDVELRCDPISGHTALYWYRQSLGQGLEFLIYFQGNSAPDKSGLPSDRFSAERTGGSVSTLTIQRTQQEDSAVYLCASSLTIYRGQGEKLFFGSGTQLSVL.

This clone was observed once. The V gene is TRBV7-8, the J gene TRBJ2-5; D gene uncertain. This CDR3 has 18 residues. V was clipped by 0 bases and J by 1 base, with 18 bases between them. Germline V CDR1 and CDR2: SGHVS, FQNEAQ. For the CDR3, the DNA is TGTGCCAGCAGCTTAGCGTCTATACTTGGTCGACTCCAAGAGACCCAGTACTTC. It encodes CASSLASILGRLQETQYF. The full variable domain, in which reference TRBV7-8 and TRBJ2-5 provide the parts outside the CDR3, is GAGVSQSPRYKVAKRGQDVALRCDPISGHVSLFWYQQALGQGPEFLTYFQNEAQLDKSGLPSDRFFAERPEGSVSTLKIQRTQQEDSAVYLCASSLASILGRLQETQYFGPGTRLLVL.

This chain links TRBV28 with TRBJ2-2; possibly TRBD2 for D (7 bases). The length of the CDR3 is 17 residues. Looked up from germline, CDR1 is MDHEN and CDR2 is SYDVKM. Trimming removed 6 bases at V and 1 base at J, with 18 bases between. CDR3 nucleotide sequence: TGTGCCAGCAGCCAACCCGGGGGGCGGCGGAACACCGGGGAGCTGTTTTTT. It is translated as CASSQPGGRRNTGELFF.

V gene TRBV28 combines with J gene TRBJ1-1; a possible D gene is TRBD1 (5 bases). The CDR3 totals 13 residues. Trimming shortened V by 3 bases and J by 0 bases, and 5 bases separated the two germline ends. Germline lookup yields CDR1 MDHEN and CDR2 SYDVKM. As DNA, the CDR3 is TGTGCCAGCAGTTTGGGGGTGAACACTGAAGCTTTCTTT. The encoded protein is CASSLGVNTEAFF. The full variable domain, with the rest looked up from reference TRBV28 and TRBJ1-1, is DVKVTQSSRYLVKRTGEKVFLECVQDMDHENMFWYRQDPGLGLRLIYFSYDVKMKEKGDIPEGYSVSREKKERFSLILESASTNQTSMYLCASSLGVNTEAFFGQGTRLTVV.

This clone appeared a few times. V is TRBV7-3 and J is TRBJ2-3; 12 nucleotides line up with TRBD2. J was trimmed by 6 bases and V by 4 bases; bases with no gene match: 8. This CDR3 is built from 16 residues. From germline, CDR1 is SGHTA and CDR2 FQGTGA. The CDR3 reads CASSSATSGRRDTQYF. CDR3 coding DNA: TGTGCCAGCAGCTCTGCGACTAGCGGGAGACGGGATACGCAGTATTTT. The entire variable domain, with the rest obtained from reference TRBV7-3 and TRBJ2-3, is as follows: GAGVSQTPSNKVTEKGKYVELRCDPISGHTALYWYRQSLGQGPEFLIYFQGTGAADDSGLPNDRFFAVRPEGSVSTLKIQRTERGDSAVYLCASSSATSGRRDTQYFGPGTRLTVL.

The chain uses TRBV21-1 and TRBJ2-7; TRBD2 was called by the table and not checked on the DNA. TRBV21-1 has pseudogene status. The length of the CDR3 is 10 residues. The CDR3: CASSKLEQYF. The CDR3 DNA follows: TGTGCCAGCAGCAAGTTAGAGCAGTACTTC.

The V and J genes are TRBV4-3 and TRBJ2-7; 12 positions agree with TRBD1. Germline CDR1 and CDR2: LGHNA and YSLEER. V lost 4 bases and J lost 2; bases outside the gene matches: 3. The CDR3 spans 15 residues. This CDR3 is CASSPGDRGPYEQYF. The CDR3 coding sequence is TGCGCCAGCAGCCCCGGGGACAGGGGGCCCTACGAGCAGTACTTC.

The chain recombines TRBV5-5 with TRBJ1-1; D might be TRBD1 (5 bases). Trimming shortened V by 7 bases and J by 3 bases, and 19 bases separated the two germline ends. Germline V gene sequence: CDR1 SGHKS, CDR2 YYEKEE (reference sequence). The CDR3 contains 15 residues. The CDR3 DNA reads TGTGCCAGCGGTATGGGGGGACGAGCGGACACTGAAGCTTTCTTT. As protein: CASGMGGRADTEAFF.

V gene TRBV11-1 combines with J gene TRBJ1-2; TRBD1 might be the D (6 bases). The germline V gene encodes CDR1 SGHAT and CDR2 FQDESV (reference sequence). V gave up 5 bases and J gave up 7 bases, with 11 bases separating them. The CDR3 is 12 residues long. CDR3 nucleotides: TGTGCCAGCAGCCCTACAGGGTTTGGCTACACCTTC. Protein product: CASSPTGFGYTF. Based on the CDR3 plus reference TRBV11-1 and TRBJ1-2, the full variable domain is EAEVAQSPRYKITEKSQAVAFWCDPISGHATLYWYRQILGQGPELLVQFQDESVVDDSQLPKDRFSAERLKGVDSTLKIQPAELGDSAMYLCASSPTGFGYTFGSGTRLTVV.

The rearrangement uses TRBV6-2 or TRBV6-3 and TRBJ2-5, with 10 nucleotides matching TRBD1. V shed 4 bases, J shed 2 bases, and the junction held 4 bases outside the gene matches. The V gene's germline CDR1 is MNHEY and CDR2 SVGEGT. The CDR3 covers 15 residues. CDR3 coding DNA: TGTGCCAGCAGTTCCGGGACAGGGGCTCAAGAGACCCAGTACTTC. This encodes CASSSGTGAQETQYF.

V and J are TRBV19 and TRBJ1-5; maybe TRBD1 (6 bases). Trimming removed 11 bases from V and 12 bases from J, with 11 bases in between. The length of the CDR3 is 9 residues. Germline V gene sequence: CDR1 LNHDA, CDR2 SQIVND (reference sequence). CDR3 amino acids: CAAGGHQHF. As DNA, the CDR3 is TGTGCCGCGGGGGGACACCAGCATTTT.

This chain links TRBV27 with TRBJ2-7, with D perhaps TRBD2 (5 bases). The germline V gene encodes CDR1 MNHEY and CDR2 SMNVEV (reference sequence). The CDR3 loop spans 19 amino acids. Trimming took 2 bases from V and 0 from J, leaving 23 bases between them. CDR3 sequence reads: CASSLDRRSLSAPSYEQYF. The CDR3 DNA follows: TGTGCCAGCAGTTTAGACCGCCGATCCCTTAGCGCTCCCTCCTACGAGCAGTACTTC.

The chain employs TRBV27 and TRBJ2-1; 8 bases map to TRBD1. V lost 2 bases and J lost 8; bases outside the gene matches: 11. The CDR3 runs to 16 residues. Germline V lookup: CDR1 MNHEY, CDR2 SMNVEV (reference sequence). CDR3 sequence: CASSLPPLDRGHEQFF. The DNA of the CDR3 is TGTGCCAGCAGTTTACCCCCCCTAGACAGGGGCCATGAGCAGTTCTTC.

The chain employs TRBV27 and TRBJ2-5, with a weak D call TRBD2 (6 bases). The CDR3 has 13 amino acids. CDR1 and CDR2 (germline): MNHEY, SMNVEV (reference sequence). Between the trimmed V and J ends, which lost 4 bases and 7 bases, there was a span of 13 bases. CDR3 DNA: TGTGCCAGCAGTTCCGACAAAGCGGGGACCCAGTACTTC. The encoded protein is CASSSDKAGTQYF.

The rearrangement uses TRBV7-8 and TRBJ2-1; D unresolved. Trimming pared 1 base from V and 5 bases from J, leaving 0 bases between. The CDR3 extends over 11 amino acids. Looked up from germline, CDR1 is SGHVS and CDR2 is FQNEAQ. As DNA, the CDR3 is TGTGCCAGCAGCTTAGACAATGAGCAGTTCTTC. This encodes CASSLDNEQFF.

The chain links TRBV25-1 to TRBJ1-1, with D possibly being TRBD1 (5 bases). This CDR3 is built from 16 residues. The V and J ends lost 3 bases and 0 bases respectively, with 14 bases between them. From germline, CDR1 is MGHDK and CDR2 SYGVNS. CDR3 sequence (DNA): TGTGCCAGCAGTGATTCCCCGACAGTCATGAACACTGAAGCTTTCTTT. Its protein product is CASSDSPTVMNTEAFF.

The chain has TRBV29-1 and TRBJ2-1; 14 positions agree with TRBD2. The V segment lost 7 bases and the J segment 6 bases; nucleotides outside the gene matches: 5. CDR1 is SQVTM, CDR2 ANQGSEA, per germline. The CDR3 sequence is 14 residues long. The CDR3 nucleotides are TGCAGCGCCGGGACTAGCGGGGGTCCCAATGAGCAGTTCTTC. Protein sequence: CSAGTSGGPNEQFF.

The rearrangement joins TRBV9 to TRBJ2-1, with 12 bases identical to TRBD2. With 4 bases clipped from V and 10 bases from J, the junction kept 24 bases outside the gene matches. The CDR3 extends over 20 amino acids. Germline CDR1 and CDR2: SGDLS and YYNGEE. As DNA, the CDR3 is TGTGCCAGCAGCCCCACTCCGACTAGCGGGGGAGGTGCTGAACAACAAGAGCAGTTCTTC. Translating it yields CASSPTPTSGGGAEQQEQFF.

The chain uses TRBV6-5 and TRBJ1-4; 7 bases agree with TRBD1. Germline V CDR1 and CDR2: MNHEY, SVGAGI. This CDR3 contains 15 residues. With 5 bases clipped from V and 3 bases from J, the junction kept 6 bases outside the gene matches. The CDR3 loop is CASSPTGDSNEKLFF. CDR3 nucleotides: TGTGCCAGCAGTCCCACAGGGGATTCTAATGAAAAACTGTTTTTT.

The genes are TRBV28 and TRBJ1-2; D unclear. This CDR3 comprises 13 residues. From germline, CDR1 is MDHEN and CDR2 SYDVKM. The V and J ends lost 7 bases and 8 bases respectively, with 17 bases between them. CDR3 amino acids: CASTAPIASGYTF. DNA of the CDR3: TGTGCCAGCACCGCGCCAATTGCGTCGGGCTACACCTTC.

The J gene is TRBJ1-2, the V gene TRBV20-1, with a weak D call TRBD1 (5 bases). The CDR3 is 18 amino acids. The V gene's germline CDR1 is DFQATT and CDR2 SNEGSKA (reference sequence). V was pared by 3 bases and J by 7 bases, with 30 bases between. For the CDR3, the DNA is TGCAGTGCTAGTTTGGGAGGTGGCAGCGGGGGAGGGATGAGTGGCTACACCTTC. Translating it yields CSASLGGGSGGGMSGYTF.

The chain employs TRBV12-2 and TRBJ1-6. TRBV12-2 is termed a pseudogene. The CDR3 runs to 15 residues. CDR3 bases: TGTGCAAGTCGCCCCCCATCGGCGCATAATTCACCCCTCCACTTT. It is translated as CASRPPSAHNSPLHF.

J is TRBJ1-5 and V is TRBV12-3 or TRBV12-4; TRBD1 is a possible D gene (6 bases). The CDR3 has 13 residues. The V end was cut by 6 bases, the J end by 5 bases, with 11 bases between. The CDR3 loop is CASREQGDQPQHF. CDR3 nucleotides: TGTGCCAGCAGGGAACAGGGAGATCAGCCCCAGCATTTT.

This chain uses TRBV2 with TRBJ1-1; D is undetermined. This CDR3 comprises 12 residues. Trimming stripped 4 bases from V and 1 base from J, with 4 bases between. Germline values: CDR1 SNHLY, CDR2 FYNNEI. CDR3 in amino acids: CASSVRNTEAFF. DNA for the CDR3: TGTGCCAGCAGTGTCCGGAACACTGAAGCTTTCTTT.

This clone appeared once. The gene calls are TRBV5-1 and TRBJ2-2; 8 nucleotides match TRBD2. The J segment lost 3 bases and the V segment lost 4 bases, leaving 5 bases of the junction unmatched. The CDR3 length is 15 residues. CDR1 and CDR2 (germline): SGHRS, YFSETQ. The CDR3 is CASSPGLADTGELFF. The CDR3 DNA reads as TGCGCCAGCAGCCCTGGACTAGCAGACACCGGGGAGCTGTTTTTT. The full variable domain, completed using reference TRBV5-1 and TRBJ2-2, is KAGVTQTPRYLIKTRGQQVTLSCSPISGHRSVSWYQQTPGQGLQFLFEYFSETQRNKGNFPGRFSGRQFSNSRSEMNVSTLELGDSALYLCASSPGLADTGELFFGEGSRLTVL.

The genes are TRBV30 and TRBJ2-3; TRBD1 agrees at 8 bases. The CDR3 is 14 residues long. In germline, CDR1 is GTSNPN, CDR2 SVGIG (reference sequence). V trimming: 5 bases; J trimming: 0 bases; junction bases outside the gene matches: 4. CDR3 region: CAWVQGGSTDTQYF. As DNA, the CDR3 is TGTGCCTGGGTACAGGGGGGTAGCACAGATACGCAGTATTTT.

The gene calls are TRBV30 and TRBJ1-6; D unclear. Germline V CDR1 and CDR2: GTSNPN, SVGIG (reference sequence). The CDR3 runs to 14 residues. V shed 4 bases and J shed 4 bases, with 11 bases lying between them. The CDR3 region has the DNA TGTGCCTGGACCCCAGGACGTTATAATTCACCCCTCCACTTT. It is translated as CAWTPGRYNSPLHF. The whole variable domain, remainder taken from reference TRBV30 and TRBJ1-6, is SQTIHQWPATLVQPVGSPLSLECTVEGTSNPNLYWYRQAAGRGLQLLFYSVGIGQISSEVPQNLSASRPQDRQFILSSKKLLLSDSGFYLCAWTPGRYNSPLHFGNGTRLTVT.

For this clone: Additional DNA sequences in this sample encode the identical CDR3. The V call is TRBV29-1, the J call TRBJ2-1; D is ambiguous. Germline values: CDR1 SQVTM, CDR2 ANQGSEA. The V end lost 6 bases, the J end lost 5 bases, and 2 bases lay between the germline ends. The CDR3 extends over 9 amino acids. The DNA for the CDR3 is TGCAGCGTGGACAATGAGCAGTTCTTC. This sequence encodes CSVDNEQFF.